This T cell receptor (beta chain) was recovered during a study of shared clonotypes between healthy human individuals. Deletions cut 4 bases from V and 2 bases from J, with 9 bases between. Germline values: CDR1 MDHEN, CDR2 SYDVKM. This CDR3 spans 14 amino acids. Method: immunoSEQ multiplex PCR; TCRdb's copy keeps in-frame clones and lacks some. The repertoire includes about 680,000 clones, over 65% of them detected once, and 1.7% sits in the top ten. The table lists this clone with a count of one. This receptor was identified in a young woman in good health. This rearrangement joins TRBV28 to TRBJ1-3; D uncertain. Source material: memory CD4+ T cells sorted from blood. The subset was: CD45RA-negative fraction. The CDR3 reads CASSSGLTGNTIYF. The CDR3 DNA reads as TGTGCCAGCAGTTCGGGTTTAACTGGAAACACCATATATTTT.